This entry lists 17 T cell receptor beta chains sequenced from one sample in a study of T cell responses to AZD1222 COVID-19 vaccine. The repertoire was sequenced with immunoSEQ multiplex PCR; TCRdb's copy has only in-frame clones and lacks some. This table holds around 160,000 clones, about nine tenths found once. The sample here was peripheral blood, taken 28 days after the second AZD1222 dose. The receptors stem from an adult who received the AZD1222 COVID-19 vaccine.

V usage is TRBV30 and J usage is TRBJ1-5; 9 nucleotides match TRBD1. This CDR3 has 14 amino acids. V shed 3 bases and J 4 bases; nucleotides not matched to a gene: 4. The V gene's germline CDR1 is GTSNPN and CDR2 SVGIG (reference sequence). The CDR3 loop is CAWRKGTGNQPQHF. In DNA form, the CDR3 reads TGTGCCTGGAGAAAGGGGACAGGGAATCAGCCCCAGCATTTT.

J is TRBJ2-2 and V is TRBV7-2, with unresolved D. Germline V gene data show CDR1 as SGHTA and CDR2 as FQGNSA. The CDR3 is 14 residues long. V was shortened by 0 bases and J by 6 bases, with 8 bases between the two germline ends. The CDR3 protein is CASSLAWASGELFF. As DNA, the CDR3 is TGTGCCAGCAGCTTAGCTTGGGCGTCCGGGGAGCTGTTTTTT.

J is TRBJ2-5 and V is TRBV1; the D call in the table, TRBD2, was not verified against the DNA. TRBV1 is a pseudogene. The CDR3 length is 14 residues. The CDR3: CTSPGRDSQETQYF. Here the CDR3 DNA reads TGCACCAGTCCCGGCCGGGACTCCCAAGAGACCCAGTACTTC.

A single count supports this clone. The rearrangement links TRBV7-2 to TRBJ1-6, with TRBD1 as a possible D gene (6 bases). The CDR3 is made up of 15 amino acids. Germline V gene sequence: CDR1 SGHTA, CDR2 FQGNSA. The germline V and J ends were trimmed by 4 bases and 7 bases, with 14 bases remaining between them. CDR3 sequence (DNA): TGTGCCAGCAGCTACCTCAGGGGAGCCAATTCACCCCTCCACTTT. It is translated as CASSYLRGANSPLHF.

There are a few counts of this clone. The chain employs TRBV30 and TRBJ1-6; 7 nucleotides match TRBD1. The germline CDR1 and CDR2 sequences are GTSNPN and SVGIG (reference sequence). The trim removed 5 bases at V and 6 bases at J, leaving 16 bases unmatched. The CDR3 contains 17 residues. The CDR3 loop is CAWAREEGGAGNSPLHF. The CDR3 DNA sequence: TGTGCCTGGGCTCGGGAGGAAGGGGGCGCGGGTAATTCACCCCTCCACTTT.

The gene calls are TRBV7-7 and TRBJ2-3; D might be TRBD1 (5 bases). The CDR3 length is 13 residues. Germline V gene sequence: CDR1 SSHAT, CDR2 FNYEAQ (reference sequence). The V gene lost 5 bases and the J gene lost 3 bases, with 9 bases spanning the gap. The CDR3, as DNA: TGTGCCAGCAGCCAGCAGGGTACAGATACGCAGTATTTT. Protein: CASSQQGTDTQYF.

The chain uses TRBV14 and TRBJ2-1; TRBD2 aligns across 10 bases. From germline, CDR1 is SGHDN and CDR2 FVKESK. The CDR3 is 14 residues long. The trim removed 3 bases at V and 7 bases at J, leaving 3 bases unmatched. The CDR3 nucleotides read TGTGCCAGCAGCCAGCAACTAGCGGGAAATGAGCAGTTCTTC. Translating it yields CASSQQLAGNEQFF.

There are a few counts of this clone. The chain carries TRBV6-4 and TRBJ2-1; no clear D gene. CDR3 length equals 15 residues. The germline CDR1 and CDR2 sequences are MRHNA and SNTAGT. Trimming left V 3 bases short and J 4 bases short, with 13 bases between. The CDR3 protein is CASSEMYGEYNEQFF. The CDR3 bases are TGTGCCAGCAGTGAAATGTACGGAGAATACAATGAGCAGTTCTTC.

The J gene is TRBJ2-1, the V gene TRBV6-5; possible D gene TRBD1, 7 bases. The CDR3 is 15 residues long. Trimming cost V 7 bases and J 7 bases, with 20 bases left between them. The germline CDR1 and CDR2 sequences are MNHEY and SVGAGI. CDR3 in amino acids: CASTFFRGAVNEQFF. CDR3 bases: TGTGCCAGCACCTTCTTCAGGGGGGCAGTAAATGAGCAGTTCTTC.

The chain has TRBV11-3 and TRBJ2-7; D perhaps matches TRBD1 (5 bases). Trimming took 8 bases from V and 2 from J, leaving 13 bases between them. The germline V gene encodes CDR1 SGHNT and CDR2 YENEEA. The CDR3 has 13 residues. Here the CDR3 reads CASGLGETYEQYF. In DNA, the CDR3 is TGTGCCAGCGGATTAGGGGAAACCTACGAGCAGTACTTC.

The genes are TRBV4-3 and TRBJ2-7, with D possibly TRBD2 on 6 matching bases. The CDR3 loop spans 15 amino acids. V shed 4 bases and J shed 3 bases, with 16 bases lying between them. The V gene's germline CDR1 is LGHNA and CDR2 YSLEER. The CDR3 loop is CASSPSAVAVYEQYF. CDR3 nucleotides: TGCGCCAGCAGCCCCTCGGCGGTAGCGGTCTACGAGCAGTACTTC.

The sample holds one count of this clone. The chain carries TRBV7-9 and TRBJ2-1, with 9 nucleotides matching TRBD2. Trimming took 3 bases from V and 7 from J; bases not matched to a gene: 13. Germline CDR1 SEHNR, CDR2 FQNEAQ (reference sequence). This CDR3 is built from 17 residues. CDR3 nucleotides: TGTGCCAGCAGCTTCCTAAGCGGGAGGCCGGTTCTGAATGAGCAGTTCTTC. Translated: CASSFLSGRPVLNEQFF.

This CDR3 reads CASSAGAAEKLFF. The CDR3 nucleotides read TGTGCCAGCAGCGCTGGGGCAGCCGAAAAACTGTTTTTT. The J gene is TRBJ1-4, the V gene TRBV9, with a possible D match to TRBD1 (5 bases). The V end was cut by 3 bases, the J end by 8 bases, with 11 bases between. CDR3 length: 13 amino acids. Germline V gene lookup returns CDR1 SGDLS and CDR2 YYNGEE.

The chain's CDR3 is CASSLYLGRDPYEQYF. The CDR3 DNA reads as TGTGCCAGCAGTTTATATTTAGGGCGGGACCCCTACGAGCAGTACTTC. V gene TRBV27 combines with J gene TRBJ2-7, with a weak D call TRBD2 (6 bases). Trimming shortened V by 1 base and J by 2 bases, and 15 bases separated the two germline ends. There are 16 residues in the CDR3. Per the germline V gene, CDR1 is MNHEY and CDR2 is SMNVEV (reference sequence).

V and J are TRBV6-5 and TRBJ2-7; 9 bases fit TRBD1. The CDR3 runs 14 residues. J gave up 3 bases and V 6 bases, and 6 bases lay outside the gene matches. Germline-derived CDR1 and CDR2 are MNHEY and SVGAGI. The CDR3 sequence is CASRLGTGYYEQYF. In nucleotides, the CDR3 is TGTGCCAGCAGGCTCGGGACAGGGTACTACGAGCAGTACTTC.

The J gene is TRBJ2-2, the V gene TRBV7-3; D uncertain. This CDR3 comprises 16 residues. Germline CDR1 SGHTA, CDR2 FQGTGA. The V end lost 2 bases, the J end lost 0 bases, and 10 bases lay between the germline ends. The CDR3 here is CASSLVATANTGELFF. CDR3 coding DNA: TGTGCCAGCAGCTTAGTTGCTACAGCGAACACCGGGGAGCTGTTTTTT. Supplemented by reference TRBV7-3 and TRBJ2-2, the full variable domain reads GAGVSQTPSNKVTEKGKYVELRCDPISGHTALYWYRQSLGQGPEFLIYFQGTGAADDSGLPNDRFFAVRPEGSVSTLKIQRTERGDSAVYLCASSLVATANTGELFFGEGSRLTVL.

This chain links TRBV7-2 with TRBJ1-6; 8 bases map to TRBD1. This CDR3 spans 14 amino acids. With V trimmed by 5 bases and J by 6 bases, 3 bases remained unmatched. Germline CDR1 reads SGHTA; CDR2 reads FQGNSA. The CDR3 loop reads CASSEGQGNSPLHF. The CDR3 nucleotides read TGTGCCAGCAGCGAAGGACAGGGTAATTCACCCCTCCACTTT.